Below, one T cell receptor (beta chain) is given with its context. Its specificity is unknown. This sample is drawn from a study of T-cell memory formation after mild COVID-19. Study-level findings and limits: A second wave expanding day 15 to 37 was CD4+-biased; contracting clones were balanced. In pre-infection memory, a portion of responding clones appeared, which suggested that cross-reactive memory joined.

In TCRdb, the 5' RACE reads were re-called with MiXCR into one record per CDR3 protein. The sample yields around 320,000 distinct CDR3 sequences, roughly a fifth seen once. V lost 5 bases to trimming and J lost 9 bases; unmatched junction nucleotides: 22. The germline V gene has CDR1 SGHTA and CDR2 FQGNSA. The CDR3 consists of 18 residues. J is TRBJ2-3 and V is TRBV7-2; 8 positions agree with TRBD2. The receptor was isolated from a man between 18 and 29 years old who had mild COVID-19 (a few samples of this study predate the infection). Cell type and time point are not known. The sample consisted of PBMCs or a T cell subset sorted from them (not recorded which). The CDR3 loop reads CASSQDLGSSGPLGTQYF. The CDR3 DNA sequence: TGTGCCAGCAGCCAGGACCTGGGGTCTAGCGGGCCGTTGGGGACGCAGTATTTT.